Following are 11 T cell receptor beta chains from one sample sequenced in a study of human T cells and chemical hapten exposure. In TCRdb, the RACE reads were re-called with MiXCR into one record per CDR3 protein. The data hold more than 300,000 distinct CDR3 sequences, with 5.1% observed a single time. This sample's time point: pre-sensitization, week 0. Sample treatment: therapeutic diphenylcyclopropenone sensitization with weekly scalp DPC. The source was whole blood, collected in connection with sensitization to the hapten diphenylcyclopropenone (DPC). These receptors were collected from a woman in her forties or fifties with alopecia areata. Some clones in this sample may be carry-over from other donors' samples.

This clonotype was counted many times. The chain has TRBV7-9 and TRBJ2-1, with D possibly TRBD2 on 7 matching bases. V lost 8 bases and J 6 bases, leaving 17 bases between the germline ends. The germline V gene encodes CDR1 SEHNR and CDR2 FQNEAQ (reference sequence). The CDR3 consists of 14 residues. The CDR3 region is CASAGAGASNEQFF. The CDR3 nucleotides are TGTGCCAGCGCTGGGGCGGGGGCATCCAATGAGCAGTTCTTC.

This clonotype was observed many times. The chain couples TRBV4-3 to TRBJ2-2; no clear D. The CDR3 runs to 13 residues. CDR1 and CDR2 from the germline V gene are LGHNA and YSLEER. V gave up 0 bases and J gave up 6 bases, with 5 bases separating them. The CDR3 nucleotides are TGCGCCAGCAGCCAAGATCGGTCCGGGGAGCTGTTTTTT. This gives the protein CASSQDRSGELFF.

This clonotype has just a few counts. This CDR3 reads CASSTGQGEDSPLHF. As DNA, the CDR3 is TGTGCCAGCAGTACTGGACAGGGGGAAGATTCACCCCTCCACTTT. The rearrangement links TRBV12-3 or TRBV12-4 to TRBJ1-6; the match to TRBD1 covers 10 bases. The trim removed 5 bases at V and 8 bases at J, leaving 6 bases unmatched. The CDR3 loop spans 15 amino acids.

The chain recombines TRBV5-1 with TRBJ2-7; TRBD2 might be the D (6 bases). The V end was cut by 2 bases, the J end by 6 bases, with 15 bases between. The length of the CDR3 is 14 residues. Germline loops: CDR1 SGHRS, CDR2 YFSETQ. The CDR3 coding sequence is TGCGCCAGCAGCTTAATGCTAGCGTCAGGCGAGCAGTACTTC. This sequence encodes CASSLMLASGEQYF.

The chain joins TRBV2 to TRBJ1-6; D is uncertain. The CDR3 runs to 14 residues. The germline V gene encodes CDR1 SNHLY and CDR2 FYNNEI. Trimming took off 4 bases at V and 7 bases at J, with 11 bases between the two ends. The CDR3 reads CASSVQRSNSPLHF. The CDR3 DNA is TGTGCCAGCAGTGTGCAACGATCGAATTCACCCCTCCACTTT.

This clonotype has only a few counts. This chain joins TRBV9 and TRBJ2-7; D may be TRBD1 or TRBD2 (5 bases each). Deletions cut 4 bases from V and 2 bases from J, with 13 bases between. The CDR3 is made up of 14 amino acids. Germline assignment: CDR1 SGDLS and CDR2 YYNGEE. CDR3 DNA sequence: TGTGCCAGCAGCATGGGGGACCTAGCCTACGAGCAGTACTTC. Encoded protein: CASSMGDLAYEQYF.

This clonotype was found many times. As DNA, the CDR3 is TGTGCCAGCAGCCCAACAGGGGGTAGTCAGCCCCAGCATTTT. The encoded protein is CASSPTGGSQPQHF. The rearrangement joins TRBV12-3 or TRBV12-4 to TRBJ1-5; 8 bases align to TRBD1. The CDR3 has 14 residues. Losses at the gene ends were 6 bases for V and 6 bases for J; bases not matched to a gene: 7.

This clonotype was observed at least ten times. The chain carries TRBV6-2 or TRBV6-3 and TRBJ2-7; D unclear. V lost 5 bases and J 0 bases, leaving 5 bases between the germline ends. CDR3 length equals 12 residues. Germline CDR1 MNHEY, CDR2 SVGEGT. In DNA, the CDR3 is TGTGCCAGCAGTGAAAGCTCCTACGAGCAGTACTTC. Protein product: CASSESSYEQYF.

The DNA of the CDR3 is TGTGCCAGCAGAGGAGGGGGGCTTTACGGCTACACCTTC. Protein product: CASRGGGLYGYTF. The rearrangement uses TRBV28 and TRBJ1-2, with a tentative D call TRBD1 (6 bases). Trimming shortened V by 6 bases and J by 8 bases, and 16 bases separated the two germline ends. Germline V gives CDR1 MDHEN, CDR2 SYDVKM. The CDR3 has 13 residues.

This clonotype was seen at least ten times. V and J are TRBV12-3 or TRBV12-4 and TRBJ2-3, with 7 positions matching TRBD1. The CDR3 contains 15 residues. J gave up 9 bases and V 6 bases, and 15 bases lay outside the gene matches. CDR3 in DNA: TGTGCCAGCAGAAAAACAGGGGCGCCAGGATCAACGCAGTATTTT. Its protein is CASRKTGAPGSTQYF.

The chain links TRBV12-3 or TRBV12-4 to TRBJ1-5; a weak D match, TRBD1 (5 bases). V was clipped by 6 bases and J by 4 bases, with 13 bases between them. The CDR3 has 14 residues. The CDR3 reads CASSFRDQNQPQHF. The CDR3 bases are TGTGCCAGCAGCTTCCGGGACCAAAATCAGCCCCAGCATTTT.